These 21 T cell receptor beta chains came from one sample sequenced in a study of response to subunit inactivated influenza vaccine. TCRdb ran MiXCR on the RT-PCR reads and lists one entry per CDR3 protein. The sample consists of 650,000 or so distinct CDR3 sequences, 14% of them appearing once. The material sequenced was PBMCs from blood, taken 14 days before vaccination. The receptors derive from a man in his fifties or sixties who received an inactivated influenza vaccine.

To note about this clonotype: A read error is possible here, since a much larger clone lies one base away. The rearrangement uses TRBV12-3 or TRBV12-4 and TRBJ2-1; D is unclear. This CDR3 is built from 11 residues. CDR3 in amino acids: CASSPRDERFF. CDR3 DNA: TGTGCCAGCAGCCCAAGAGATGAGCGGTTCTTC.

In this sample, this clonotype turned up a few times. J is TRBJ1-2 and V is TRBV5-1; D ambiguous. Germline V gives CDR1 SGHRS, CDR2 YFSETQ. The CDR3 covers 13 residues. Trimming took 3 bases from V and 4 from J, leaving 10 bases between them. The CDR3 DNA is TGCGCCAGCAGCTCACCGGACGGCTATGGCTACACCTTC. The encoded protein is CASSSPDGYGYTF.

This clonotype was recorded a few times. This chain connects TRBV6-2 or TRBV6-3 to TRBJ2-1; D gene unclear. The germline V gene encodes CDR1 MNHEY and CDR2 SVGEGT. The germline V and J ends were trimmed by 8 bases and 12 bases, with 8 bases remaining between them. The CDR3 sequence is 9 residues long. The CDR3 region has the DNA TGTGCCAGCGGGTCTCCGCAGTTCTTC. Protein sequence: CASGSPQFF.

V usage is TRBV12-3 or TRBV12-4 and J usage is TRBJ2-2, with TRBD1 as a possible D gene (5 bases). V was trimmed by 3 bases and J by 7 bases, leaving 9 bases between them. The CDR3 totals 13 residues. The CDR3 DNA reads TGTGCCAGCAGTTTCACAGGCCGCGGGGAGCTGTTTTTT. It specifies CASSFTGRGELFF.

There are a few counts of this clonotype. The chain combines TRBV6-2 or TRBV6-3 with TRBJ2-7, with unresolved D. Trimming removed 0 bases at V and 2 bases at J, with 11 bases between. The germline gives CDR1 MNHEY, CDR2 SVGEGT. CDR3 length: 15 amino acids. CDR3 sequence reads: CASSYSLDSAYEQYF. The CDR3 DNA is TGTGCCAGCAGTTACTCCCTCGACTCTGCCTACGAGCAGTACTTC.

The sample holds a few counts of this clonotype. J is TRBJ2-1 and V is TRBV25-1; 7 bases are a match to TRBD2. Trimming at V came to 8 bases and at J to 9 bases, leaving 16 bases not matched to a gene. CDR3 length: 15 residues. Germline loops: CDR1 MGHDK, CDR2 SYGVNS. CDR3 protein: CASVSGGSLTGEQFF. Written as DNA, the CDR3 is TGTGCCAGCGTCTCTGGCGGGAGTTTGACCGGTGAGCAGTTCTTC.

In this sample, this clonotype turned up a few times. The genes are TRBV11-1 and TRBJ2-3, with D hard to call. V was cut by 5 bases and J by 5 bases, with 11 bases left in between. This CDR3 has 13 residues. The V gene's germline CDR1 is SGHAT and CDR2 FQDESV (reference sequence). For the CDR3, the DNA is TGTGCCAGCAGCCTCGGCTTTATAGATACGCAGTATTTT. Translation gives CASSLGFIDTQYF.

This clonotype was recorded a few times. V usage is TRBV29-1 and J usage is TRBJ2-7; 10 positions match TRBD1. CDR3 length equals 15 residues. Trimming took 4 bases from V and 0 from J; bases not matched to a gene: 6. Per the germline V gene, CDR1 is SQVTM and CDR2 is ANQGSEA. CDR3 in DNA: TGCAGCGTTGGATCCGGGACAGGGGCCTCCTACGAGCAGTACTTC. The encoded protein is CSVGSGTGASYEQYF.

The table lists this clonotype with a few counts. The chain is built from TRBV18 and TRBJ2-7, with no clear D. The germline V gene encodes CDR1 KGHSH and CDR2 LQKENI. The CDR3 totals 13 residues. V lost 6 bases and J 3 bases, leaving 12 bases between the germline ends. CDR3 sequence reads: CASSNRARYEQYF. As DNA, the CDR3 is TGTGCCAGCTCGAACCGGGCCCGCTACGAGCAGTACTTC.

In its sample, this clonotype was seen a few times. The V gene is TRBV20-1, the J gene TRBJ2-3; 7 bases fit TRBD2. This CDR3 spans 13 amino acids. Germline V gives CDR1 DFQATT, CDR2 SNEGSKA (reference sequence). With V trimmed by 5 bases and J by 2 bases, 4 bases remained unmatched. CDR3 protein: CSAFRDYTDTQYF. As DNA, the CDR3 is TGCAGTGCTTTTCGGGACTACACAGATACGCAGTATTTT.

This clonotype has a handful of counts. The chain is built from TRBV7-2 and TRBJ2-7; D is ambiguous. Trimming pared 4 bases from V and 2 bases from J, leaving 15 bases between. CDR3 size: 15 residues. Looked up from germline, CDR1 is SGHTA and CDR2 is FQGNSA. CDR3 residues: CASSYRPPPTYEQYF. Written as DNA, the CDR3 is TGTGCCAGCAGCTACAGACCGCCCCCGACCTACGAGCAGTACTTC.

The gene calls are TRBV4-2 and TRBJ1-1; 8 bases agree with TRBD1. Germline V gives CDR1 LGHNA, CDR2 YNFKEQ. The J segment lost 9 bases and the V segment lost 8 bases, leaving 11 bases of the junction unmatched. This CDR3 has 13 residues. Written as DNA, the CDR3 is TGTGCCAGCGACGCGACAGGGGAAAGTCAAGCTTTCTTT. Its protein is CASDATGESQAFF.

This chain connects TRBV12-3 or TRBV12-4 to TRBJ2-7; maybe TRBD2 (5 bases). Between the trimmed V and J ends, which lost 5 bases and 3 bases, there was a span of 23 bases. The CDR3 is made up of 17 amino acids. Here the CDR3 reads CASSLSPLSGSHYEQYF. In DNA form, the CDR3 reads TGTGCCAGCAGTCTCTCTCCTCTATCGGGGTCCCACTACGAGCAGTACTTC.

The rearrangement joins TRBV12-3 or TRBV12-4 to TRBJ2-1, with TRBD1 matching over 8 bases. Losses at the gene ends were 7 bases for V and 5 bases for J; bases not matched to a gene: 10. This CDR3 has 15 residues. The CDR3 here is CASIPPLTGDNEQFF. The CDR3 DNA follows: TGTGCCAGCATCCCTCCCCTGACAGGGGACAATGAGCAGTTCTTC.

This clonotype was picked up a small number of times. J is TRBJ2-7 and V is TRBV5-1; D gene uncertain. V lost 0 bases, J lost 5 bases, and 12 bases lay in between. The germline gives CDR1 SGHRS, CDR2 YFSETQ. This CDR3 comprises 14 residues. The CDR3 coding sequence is TGCGCCAGCAGCTTGGCCCGGGTCTCGGACGAGCAGTACTTC. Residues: CASSLARVSDEQYF.

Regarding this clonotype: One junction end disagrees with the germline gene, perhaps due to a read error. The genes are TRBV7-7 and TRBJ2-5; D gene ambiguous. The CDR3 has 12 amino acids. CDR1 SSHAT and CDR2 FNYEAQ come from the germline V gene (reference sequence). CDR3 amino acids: CASSVKGETQYF. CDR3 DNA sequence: TGTGCTAGCAGCGTTAAGGGAGAGACCCAGTACTTC.

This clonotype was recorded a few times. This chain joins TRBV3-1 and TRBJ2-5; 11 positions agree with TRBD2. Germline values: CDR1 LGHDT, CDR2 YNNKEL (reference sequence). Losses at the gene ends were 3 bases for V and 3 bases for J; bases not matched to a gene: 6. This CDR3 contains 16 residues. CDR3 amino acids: CASSHQTSGEKETQYF. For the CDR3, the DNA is TGTGCCAGCAGCCACCAGACTAGCGGGGAAAAAGAGACCCAGTACTTC.

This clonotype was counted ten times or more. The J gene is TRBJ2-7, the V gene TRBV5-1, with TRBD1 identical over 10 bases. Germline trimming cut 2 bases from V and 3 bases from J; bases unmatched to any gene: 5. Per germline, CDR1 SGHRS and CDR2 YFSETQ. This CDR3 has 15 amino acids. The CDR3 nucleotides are TGCGCCAGCAGCTTAGAGACAGGGGGCTTCTACGAGCAGTACTTC. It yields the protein CASSLETGGFYEQYF.

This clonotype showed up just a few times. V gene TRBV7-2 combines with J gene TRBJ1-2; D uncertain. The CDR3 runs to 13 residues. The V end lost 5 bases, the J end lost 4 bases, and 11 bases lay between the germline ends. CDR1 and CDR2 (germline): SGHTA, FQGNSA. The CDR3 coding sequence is TGTGCCAGCAGCCTCGAGGAAGGCTATGGCTACACCTTC. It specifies CASSLEEGYGYTF.

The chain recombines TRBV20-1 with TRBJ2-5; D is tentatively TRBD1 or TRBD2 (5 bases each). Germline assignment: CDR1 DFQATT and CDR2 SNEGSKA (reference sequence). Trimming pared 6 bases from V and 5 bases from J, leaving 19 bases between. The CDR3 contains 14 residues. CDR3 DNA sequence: TGCAGTGCCGATAGAGGTAGTCGGGGCGAGACCCAGTACTTC. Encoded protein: CSADRGSRGETQYF.

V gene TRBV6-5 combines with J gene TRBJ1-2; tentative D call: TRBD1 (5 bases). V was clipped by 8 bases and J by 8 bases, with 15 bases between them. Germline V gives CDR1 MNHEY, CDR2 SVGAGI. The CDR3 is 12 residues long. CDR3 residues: CASASPGSGYTF. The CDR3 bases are TGTGCCAGCGCTTCTCCAGGGTCCGGCTACACCTTC.